This T cell receptor (beta chain) was retrieved from a study of T cell changes during pregnancy in multiple sclerosis. TCRdb's copy holds only in-frame clones and misses some; the assay was immunoSEQ multiplex PCR. The table records about 43,000 clones, roughly 93% of them present only once. Germline CDR1 SQVTM, CDR2 ANQGSEA. V was pared by 6 bases and J by 3 bases, with 6 bases of the junction left unmatched. The CDR3 runs to 13 residues. The sequence was obtained from a female donor with multiple sclerosis, enrolled in a pregnancy study. Material: PBMCs (not recorded whether the cells were cultured). The chain recombines TRBV29-1 with TRBJ2-7; 9 bases line up with TRBD1. The CDR3 sequence is CSVEDRGGYEQYF. The CDR3 nucleotides are TGCAGCGTGGAGGACAGGGGAGGCTACGAGCAGTACTTC.